The 5 T cell receptor beta chains in this list originate from one sample, sequenced in a study of radiotherapy plus CTLA-4 blockade in lung cancer. Profiling relied on immunoSEQ multiplex PCR, and the TCRdb table lists in-frame clones only, not all of them. In the table there are tens of thousands of clones, 85% to 90% of which are singletons. Sequenced here: peripheral blood, sampled from a patient treated with radiotherapy plus ipilimumab. The source of these receptors is a human donor with non-small cell lung cancer who had stable disease on radiotherapy plus ipilimumab.

DNA of the CDR3: TGTGCCAGCTTAGGGGGTTATCAGCCCCAGCATTTT. Translation gives CASLGGYQPQHF. The rearrangement joins TRBV14 to TRBJ1-5; weak D call: TRBD1 (6 bases). V was cut by 8 bases and J by 5 bases, with 10 bases left in between. The CDR3 length is 12 residues. From germline, CDR1 is SGHDN and CDR2 FVKESK.

This clone appeared once. V and J are TRBV7-2 and TRBJ2-5, with a weak D call TRBD1 (5 bases). The V end was cut by 0 bases, the J end by 3 bases, with 8 bases between. The CDR3 has 14 amino acids. Per the germline V gene, CDR1 is SGHTA and CDR2 is FQGNSA. The CDR3 loop is CASSLAGVKETQYF. The CDR3, as DNA: TGTGCCAGCAGCTTAGCAGGGGTAAAAGAGACCCAGTACTTC.

This clone was seen a single time. The chain links TRBV18 to TRBJ2-7; TRBD2 matches at 16 bases. CDR1 and CDR2 (germline): KGHSH, LQKENI. This CDR3 region has 21 residues. V was clipped by 1 base and J by 5 bases; unmatched bases: 17. CDR3 sequence reads: CASSPLGATPGLAGGVHEQYF. CDR3 DNA: TGTGCCAGCTCACCACTCGGGGCAACGCCGGGACTAGCGGGAGGGGTGCACGAGCAGTACTTC.

The genes are TRBV27 and TRBJ1-5; D unclear. Trimming took 5 bases from V and 0 from J, leaving 2 bases between them. Per the germline V gene, CDR1 is MNHEY and CDR2 is SMNVEV (reference sequence). The CDR3 has 12 amino acids. This CDR3 is CASSASNQPQHF. CDR3 in DNA: TGTGCCAGCAGTGCTAGCAATCAGCCCCAGCATTTT.

The V gene is TRBV20-1, the J gene TRBJ1-1; no clear D gene. The CDR3 length is 11 residues. Germline-derived CDR1 and CDR2 are DFQATT and SNEGSKA (reference sequence). Trimming took off 7 bases at V and 8 bases at J, with 14 bases between the two ends. Written as DNA, the CDR3 is TGCAGTGGGCTTAAGATTATCGAAGCTTTCTTT. Translating gives CSGLKIIEAFF.